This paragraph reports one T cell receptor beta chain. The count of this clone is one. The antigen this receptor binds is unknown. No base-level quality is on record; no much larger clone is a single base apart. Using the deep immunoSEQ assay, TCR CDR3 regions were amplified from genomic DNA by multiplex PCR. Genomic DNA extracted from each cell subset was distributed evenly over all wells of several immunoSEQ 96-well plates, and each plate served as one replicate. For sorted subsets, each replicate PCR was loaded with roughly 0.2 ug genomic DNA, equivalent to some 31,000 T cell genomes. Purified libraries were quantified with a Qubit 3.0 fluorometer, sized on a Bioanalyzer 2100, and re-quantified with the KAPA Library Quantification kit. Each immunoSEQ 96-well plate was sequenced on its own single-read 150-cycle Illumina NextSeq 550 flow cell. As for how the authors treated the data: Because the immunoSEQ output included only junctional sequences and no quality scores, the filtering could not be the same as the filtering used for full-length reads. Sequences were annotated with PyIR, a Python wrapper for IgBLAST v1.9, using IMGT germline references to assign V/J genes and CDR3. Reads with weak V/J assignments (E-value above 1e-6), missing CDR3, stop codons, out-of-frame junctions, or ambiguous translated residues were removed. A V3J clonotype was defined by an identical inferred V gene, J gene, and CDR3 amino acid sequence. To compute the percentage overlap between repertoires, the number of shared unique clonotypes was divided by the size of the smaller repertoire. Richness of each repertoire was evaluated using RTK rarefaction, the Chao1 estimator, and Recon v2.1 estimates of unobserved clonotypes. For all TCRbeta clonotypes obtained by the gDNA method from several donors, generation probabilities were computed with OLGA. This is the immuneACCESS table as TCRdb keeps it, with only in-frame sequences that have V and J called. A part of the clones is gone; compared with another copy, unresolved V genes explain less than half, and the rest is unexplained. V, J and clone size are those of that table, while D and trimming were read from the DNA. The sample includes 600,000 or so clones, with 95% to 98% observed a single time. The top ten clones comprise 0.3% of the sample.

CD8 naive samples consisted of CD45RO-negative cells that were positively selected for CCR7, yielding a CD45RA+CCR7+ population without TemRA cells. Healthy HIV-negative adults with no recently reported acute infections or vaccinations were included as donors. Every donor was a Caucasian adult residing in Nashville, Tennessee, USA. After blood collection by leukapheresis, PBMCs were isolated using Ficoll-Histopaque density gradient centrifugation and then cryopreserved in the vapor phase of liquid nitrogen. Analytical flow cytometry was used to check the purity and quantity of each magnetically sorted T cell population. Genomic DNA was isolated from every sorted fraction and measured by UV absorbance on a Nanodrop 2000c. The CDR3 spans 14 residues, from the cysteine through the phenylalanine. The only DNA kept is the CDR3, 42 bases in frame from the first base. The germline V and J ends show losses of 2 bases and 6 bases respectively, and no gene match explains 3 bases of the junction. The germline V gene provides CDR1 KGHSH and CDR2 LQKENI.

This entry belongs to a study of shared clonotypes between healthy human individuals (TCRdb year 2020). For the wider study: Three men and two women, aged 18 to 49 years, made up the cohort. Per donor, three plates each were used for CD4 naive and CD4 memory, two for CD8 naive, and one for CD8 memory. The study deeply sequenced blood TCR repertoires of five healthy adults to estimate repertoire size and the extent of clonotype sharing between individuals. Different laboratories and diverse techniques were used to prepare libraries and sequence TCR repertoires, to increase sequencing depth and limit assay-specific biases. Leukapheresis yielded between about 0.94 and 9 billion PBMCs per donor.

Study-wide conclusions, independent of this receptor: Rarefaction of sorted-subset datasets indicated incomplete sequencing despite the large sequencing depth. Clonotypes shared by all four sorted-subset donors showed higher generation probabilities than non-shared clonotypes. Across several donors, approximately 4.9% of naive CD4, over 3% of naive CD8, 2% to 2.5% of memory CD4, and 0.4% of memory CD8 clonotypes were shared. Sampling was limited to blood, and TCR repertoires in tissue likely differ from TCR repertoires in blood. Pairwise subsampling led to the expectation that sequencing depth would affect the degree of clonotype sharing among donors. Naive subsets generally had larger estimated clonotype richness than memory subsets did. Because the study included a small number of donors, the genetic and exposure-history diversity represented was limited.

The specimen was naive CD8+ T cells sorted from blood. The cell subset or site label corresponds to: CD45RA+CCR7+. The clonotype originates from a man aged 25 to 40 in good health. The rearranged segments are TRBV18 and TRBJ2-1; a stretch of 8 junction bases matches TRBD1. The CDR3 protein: CASSPGQGFNEQFF. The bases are TGTGCCAGCTCACCAGGACAGGGCTTCAATGAGCAGTTCTTC.